This T cell receptor (beta chain) was observed in a study of blood T cell repertoires in COVID-19. Profiled with immunoSEQ multiplex PCR; TCRdb holds only in-frame clones, not every one. The data hold some 53,000 clones, with 87% observed a single time. This clone is deemed medium-sized. Sequenced: peripheral blood. This clonotype originated in a human donor with active COVID-19. The donor label of this sample is uncertain.

The CDR3 loop is CASSQRDRGLRHDNEQFF. In DNA form, the CDR3 reads TGTGCCAGCAGCCAACGGGACAGGGGTCTTAGGCACGACAATGAGCAGTTCTTC. This chain uses TRBV9 with TRBJ2-1; 10 nucleotides line up with TRBD1. There are 18 residues in the CDR3. V trimming: 4 bases; J trimming: 5 bases; junction bases outside the gene matches: 15. Germline V gene lookup returns CDR1 SGDLS and CDR2 YYNGEE.